These T cell receptor beta chains were read from a single sample in a study of CD8+ T cells in alopecia areata. This table comes from immunoSEQ multiplex PCR, and its TCRdb copy is limited to in-frame clones, with some not included. Among a few hundred thousand clones, approximately 38% were seen once, and the ten largest hold around 0.48%. The specimen was CD4+ T cells sorted from blood, collected between weeks 30 and 35, from a patient treated with tofacitinib. The receptors were gathered from a human donor with alopecia areata. Each CDR3 is given with its conserved first and last residue.

CDR3 protein	V gene	J gene
CASSSPGGADTQYF	TRBV5-1	TRBJ2-3
CASSFEPYTEAFF	TRBV5-1	TRBJ1-1
CASSQEGSPNEKLFF	TRBV4-2	TRBJ1-4
CASSVTGVRSYNEQFF	TRBV5-1	TRBJ2-1
CASSLLGERHTYEQYF	TRBV27	TRBJ2-7
CSVKGTAVTGELFF	TRBV29-1	TRBJ2-2
CASSPTSHRGETQYF	TRBV18	TRBJ2-5
CASSQAEYRGNYGYTF	TRBV4-1	TRBJ1-2
CASSRDKRHGYTF	TRBV27	TRBJ1-2
CASSLVLGWKTQYF	TRBV7-2	TRBJ2-5
CASREASNTGELFF	TRBV4-1	TRBJ2-2
CASRTNTEAFF	TRBV2	TRBJ1-1
CASSAVPSSYEQYF	TRBV7-9	TRBJ2-7
CASSPPDRANEKLFF	TRBV18	TRBJ1-4
CASDPGHGLISNQPQHF	TRBV5-8	TRBJ1-5
CASSPRGQGYNQPQHF	TRBV27	TRBJ1-5
CASSHRALLGMNTEAFF	TRBV7-9	TRBJ1-1
CAGTAGANYGYTF	TRBV2	TRBJ1-2
CASSTRQAEVYGYTF	TRBV5-6	TRBJ1-2
CASSWGDTQYF	TRBV6-5	TRBJ2-3
CAGSGGVANTGELFF	TRBV4-2	TRBJ2-2
CASSLGTGNRQAQYF	TRBV5-1	TRBJ2-3
CASSEFAGNSPLHF	TRBV25-1	TRBJ1-6
CATDSGGAQETQYF	TRBV28	TRBJ2-5
CASSYSRRVANEKLFF	TRBV6-5	TRBJ1-4
CASTERDVAYF	TRBV6-1	TRBJ2-7
CASSQEVYGGQFF	TRBV14	TRBJ2-1
CAWAAGLEGEQYF	TRBV30	TRBJ2-7
CASSWKDRVYNEQFF	TRBV5-6	TRBJ2-1
CSVGKSGTPKETQYF	TRBV29-1	TRBJ2-5